This T cell receptor beta chain was captured by sequencing in a study of response to subunit inactivated influenza vaccine. This clonotype appeared a few times. Germline V gene data show CDR1 as MNHEY and CDR2 as SVGAGI. This CDR3 region has 15 residues. Between the trimmed V and J ends, which lost 1 base and 3 bases, there was a span of 11 bases. Each CDR3 protein is one row after TCRdb ran MiXCR on the RT-PCR reads. The table shows just under 550,000 distinct CDR3 sequences, with roughly 23% occurring only once. The same data also went into a second study, on T cells expressing NK-cell markers. That investigation notes: 5'RACE template switching with UMIs generated TCR beta cDNA. Underlying the TCR beta repertoires were sorted CD3+CD56+NKG2C+, CD3+CD56+NKG2C- and CD3+CD56-NKG2C+ T cells. Among the eight sequenced donors, seven tested HCMV-seropositive and one tested seronegative. The study found dominant NKG2C+ clonotypes at roughly 1.0-8% of CD8+ T cells in about six donors. Four donors' CD3+CD56-NKG2C+ cells were dominated by the same clonotypes.

This receptor was taken from a man aged 50 to 60 who received an inactivated influenza vaccine. The sample here was CD4+ T cells sorted from PBMCs, taken roughly 13 days after vaccination. The rearrangement uses TRBV6-5 and TRBJ2-3; D might be TRBD1 (6 bases). CDR3 amino acids: CASSYFQGRTDTQYF. The CDR3 nucleotides read TGTGCCAGCAGTTACTTTCAGGGGCGAACAGATACGCAGTATTTT.